This T cell receptor beta chain appears in the sequencing data of a study of cytomegalovirus exposure and HLA in healthy donors. Study-wide results and limits: It was taken for granted in presence/absence analyses that sequencing depth across donors was roughly uniform.

With regard to this clone: The target antigen is unknown.

V was cut by 0 bases and J by 5 bases, with 11 bases left in between. Per germline, CDR1 SGDLS and CDR2 YYNGEE. CDR3 size: 14 residues. With 60 Vbeta and 13 Jbeta primers, the PCR was carried out. The protocol was immunoSEQ multiplex PCR, while the TCRdb copy is restricted to in-frame clones and leaves out a portion. The repertoire includes over 70,000 clones, approximately 78% of them detected once, and roughly 2.6% sits in the top ten. The TCR comes from a male donor in good health and CMV-seropositive. The specimen sequenced was PBMCs. The J gene is TRBJ1-1, the V gene TRBV9; D possibly corresponds to TRBD1 (6 bases). The CDR3 region is CASSVVGQMTEAFF. CDR3 in DNA: TGTGCCAGCAGCGTAGTGGGACAAATGACTGAAGCTTTCTTT.